A selection of T cell receptor beta chains follows, all from one sample in a study of blood T cell repertoires in COVID-19. Generated by immunoSEQ multiplex PCR, the TCRdb table keeps only in-frame clones and is missing some. The table lists roughly 120,000 clones, about 88% of them singletons. Material for sequencing was peripheral blood. The source is a man aged 40-55 years with acute or convalescent COVID-19. CDR3s leave out the opening cysteine and the closing phenylalanine or tryptophan. Fields, in order: V gene, D gene, J gene, CDR3 length, CDR3 protein. D genes are given only for firm matches.

TRBV11-3	TRBD1	TRBJ2-1	13	ASSSGSGTANEQF
TRBV9	TRBD1	TRBJ2-6	15	ASSRRDSPSGANVLT
TRBV5-6	NA	TRBJ1-2	12	ASSEWRSHNGYT
TRBV19	TRBD1	TRBJ2-3	15	ASSDILDRGGTDTQY
TRBV20-1	TRBD1	TRBJ2-1	9	SGQGYNEQF
TRBV12-3/TRBV12-4	NA	TRBJ2-3	10	ASSLNSDTQY
TRBV7-2	TRBD1	TRBJ1-6	11	ASSYDRASPLH
TRBV25-1	NA	TRBJ2-3	14	ASSEYRASVPDTQY
TRBV6-5	TRBD1	TRBJ1-2	13	ASSYDGQGGYGYT
TRBV25-1	NA	TRBJ1-5	12	ASSGPGYEQPQH
TRBV4-3	TRBD2	TRBJ2-1	13	ASSQVGGGVNEQF
TRBV27	TRBD2	TRBJ2-7	16	ASTRQARFTGLPREQY
TRBV3-1/TRBV3-2	TRBD2	TRBJ2-7	13	ASSQDPGGTYEQY
TRBV19	NA	TRBJ1-3	13	ASSIETAPGNTIY
TRBV6-5	NA	TRBJ2-2	12	ASIRERFTGELF
TRBV20-1	NA	TRBJ1-2	11	SASRQGNYGYT
TRBV5-4	TRBD1	TRBJ1-1	13	ASSLERTGGTAAF
TRBV6-5	NA	TRBJ2-7	11	ASSYMGLYEQY
TRBV19	NA	TRBJ1-2	13	ASTKDRISNYGYT
TRBV29-1	NA	TRBJ2-5	10	SVGAYQETQY
TRBV18	NA	TRBJ2-3	14	ASSPGPGISTDTQY
TRBV20-1	NA	TRBJ2-5	13	SASVASATGETQY
TRBV27	NA	TRBJ2-7	12	ASSGQALSYEQY
TRBV5-1	TRBD1	TRBJ1-3	13	ASSLPDRVGNTIY
TRBV5-6	NA	TRBJ2-7	14	ASSLFPGTPTYEQY
TRBV6-5	TRBD1	TRBJ1-2	12	ASRPGGNGYGYT
TRBV6-5	TRBD1	TRBJ1-4	12	ASSRRTGSEKLF